Listed here are 25 T cell receptor beta chains from one sample, sequenced in a study of blood T cell repertoires in COVID-19. Measured with immunoSEQ multiplex PCR; TCRdb has only the in-frame clones, and not every one. The table has about 100,000 clones, around 90% seen once. Sequencing used peripheral blood. The source of these receptors is a human donor in a cohort sampled during active COVID-19.

V and J are TRBV6-6 and TRBJ2-1, with 14 bases identical to TRBD2. In germline, CDR1 is MNHNY, CDR2 SVGAGI (reference sequence). The ends lost 5 bases at V and 2 bases at J; junction bases unmatched: 14. The CDR3 has 20 residues. CDR3: CASSRPTTSGRAIAYNEQFF. Here the CDR3 DNA reads TGTGCCAGCAGTCGACCAACGACTAGCGGGAGGGCCATTGCCTACAATGAGCAGTTCTTC.

V gene TRBV6-2 or TRBV6-3 combines with J gene TRBJ2-1; tentative D call: TRBD2 (6 bases). The CDR3 loop spans 17 amino acids. Germline CDR1 is MNHEY and CDR2 is SVGEGT. The V and J ends lost 6 bases and 0 bases respectively, with 18 bases between them. Here the CDR3 reads CASSSPRGNLSYNEQFF. CDR3 sequence (DNA): TGTGCCAGCAGCTCCCCCCGGGGGAACCTCTCCTACAATGAGCAGTTCTTC.

This sequence joins TRBV30 and TRBJ1-1, with D perhaps TRBD1 (5 bases). The CDR3 has 13 residues. From germline, CDR1 is GTSNPN and CDR2 SVGIG (reference sequence). V was shortened by 2 bases and J by 11 bases, with 18 bases between the two germline ends. Here the CDR3 DNA reads TGTGCCTGGAGTACAAAGGGCGTCGGGGGGGCTTTCTTT. It yields the protein CAWSTKGVGGAFF.

V gene TRBV4-3 combines with J gene TRBJ2-7; TRBD1 aligns across 8 bases. Germline lookup yields CDR1 LGHNA and CDR2 YSLEER. The CDR3 is 15 residues long. V lost 3 bases, J lost 0 bases, and 4 bases stayed unmatched. CDR3 amino acids: CASSHGTGLSYEQYF. The CDR3 coding sequence is TGCGCCAGCAGCCATGGGACAGGTCTCTCCTACGAGCAGTACTTC.

The chain employs TRBV18 and TRBJ2-7; 9 bases are a match to TRBD2. This CDR3 is built from 16 residues. The germline CDR1 and CDR2 sequences are KGHSH and LQKENI. With 0 bases clipped from V and 7 bases from J, the junction kept 10 bases outside the gene matches. The CDR3 region has the DNA TGTGCCAGCTCACCACCGAGGGCTAGCGGGAAAGGGGAGCAGTACTTC. Translating it yields CASSPPRASGKGEQYF. Combining the CDR3 with reference TRBV18 and TRBJ2-7 gives the whole variable domain NAGVMQNPRHLVRRRGQEARLRCSPMKGHSHVYWYRQLPEEGLKFMVYLQKENIIDESGMPKERFSAEFPKEGPSILRIQQVVRGDSAAYFCASSPPRASGKGEQYFGPGTRLTVT.

This chain connects TRBV5-1 to TRBJ2-3, with 7 positions matching TRBD2. This CDR3 is 17 amino acids long. The ends lost 8 bases at V and 1 base at J; junction bases unmatched: 16. CDR1 and CDR2 from the germline V gene are SGHRS and YFSETQ. CDR3 residues: CASVAGKWEGRTDTQYF. The CDR3 DNA sequence: TGCGCCAGTGTAGCCGGGAAGTGGGAGGGACGCACAGATACGCAGTATTTT.

CDR3 in DNA: TGTGCCAGCAGCTTGTCCCGGGACAGAGCTCCTGGAAACACCATATATTTT. It codes for CASSLSRDRAPGNTIYF. This chain uses TRBV5-6 with TRBJ1-3; 7 bases agree with TRBD1. This CDR3 spans 17 amino acids. CDR1 is SGHDT, CDR2 YYEEEE, per germline. V lost 1 base to trimming and J lost 2 bases; unmatched junction nucleotides: 9.

The genes are TRBV2 and TRBJ1-1, with D possibly being TRBD1 (5 bases). This CDR3 has 15 residues. Germline CDR1 SNHLY, CDR2 FYNNEI. The germline V and J ends were trimmed by 2 bases and 1 base, with 11 bases remaining between them. The DNA of the CDR3 is TGTGCCAGCAGTGAATTCCCGACAGCGAACACTGAAGCTTTCTTT. Amino acids: CASSEFPTANTEAFF.

The chain employs TRBV5-1 and TRBJ2-2; perhaps TRBD2 as D (5 bases). Looked up from germline, CDR1 is SGHRS and CDR2 is YFSETQ. Between the trimmed V and J ends, which lost 4 bases and 4 bases, there was a span of 11 bases. CDR3 length: 14 residues. The CDR3 nucleotides read TGCGCCAGCAGCGCGAGGGTTGGCACCGGGGAGCTGTTTTTT. It specifies CASSARVGTGELFF. The variable domain in full, with the rest retrieved from reference TRBV5-1 and TRBJ2-2, is KAGVTQTPRYLIKTRGQQVTLSCSPISGHRSVSWYQQTPGQGLQFLFEYFSETQRNKGNFPGRFSGRQFSNSRSEMNVSTLELGDSALYLCASSARVGTGELFFGEGSRLTVL.

Concerning this clone: The same CDR3 also results from other DNA sequences found in this sample. The gene calls are TRBV9 and TRBJ2-3; TRBD2 might be the D (6 bases). With 1 base removed from V and 0 bases from J, the gap between germline ends came to 6 bases. In germline, CDR1 is SGDLS, CDR2 YYNGEE. The CDR3 spans 14 residues. Written as DNA, the CDR3 is TGTGCCAGCAGCGTAAGCGGGAGCACAGATACGCAGTATTTT. It translates to CASSVSGSTDTQYF.

V and J are TRBV27 and TRBJ2-7, with 8 bases identical to TRBD1. Germline loops: CDR1 MNHEY, CDR2 SMNVEV (reference sequence). The J segment lost 4 bases and the V segment lost 5 bases, leaving 13 bases of the junction unmatched. There are 16 residues in the CDR3. CDR3 residues: CASSAQQGGIGYEQYF. The CDR3 region has the DNA TGTGCCAGCAGTGCTCAACAGGGGGGTATAGGTTACGAGCAGTACTTC.

DNA of the CDR3: TGCGCCAGCAGCCACGTGACTAGCGGAGAAATCTACACAGATACGCAGTATTTT. Its translation: CASSHVTSGEIYTDTQYF. The rearrangement joins TRBV5-1 to TRBJ2-3; 9 bases align to TRBD2. Per germline, CDR1 SGHRS and CDR2 YFSETQ. CDR3 length: 18 residues. The J segment lost 2 bases and the V segment lost 4 bases, leaving 14 bases of the junction unmatched.

This chain joins TRBV5-1 and TRBJ2-7; a possible D gene is TRBD2 (7 bases). V was cut by 1 base and J by 3 bases, with 11 bases left in between. This CDR3 has 14 amino acids. Germline V CDR1 and CDR2: SGHRS, YFSETQ. Written as DNA, the CDR3 is TGCGCCAGCAGCTTGTCGGGGGGCTACTACGAGCAGTACTTC. Protein sequence: CASSLSGGYYEQYF.

The rearrangement links TRBV28 to TRBJ2-7, with unresolved D. Germline-derived CDR1 and CDR2 are MDHEN and SYDVKM. This CDR3 is built from 14 residues. V lost 6 bases, J lost 4 bases, and 16 bases lay in between. This CDR3 reads CASRVQVTSYEQYF. The CDR3 DNA reads as TGTGCCAGCAGAGTTCAGGTGACCTCTTACGAGCAGTACTTC.

This chain joins TRBV16 and TRBJ2-4; D gene uncertain. The CDR3 spans 12 residues. Per the germline V gene, CDR1 is KGHSY and CDR2 is FQNENV. Trimming removed 1 base at V and 7 bases at J, with 5 bases between. This chain's CDR3 is CASSQYANIQYF. The CDR3 coding sequence is TGTGCCAGCAGCCAATACGCGAACATTCAGTACTTC.

This chain connects TRBV7-9 to TRBJ1-1; a possible D gene is TRBD1 (6 bases). The V and J ends lost 6 bases and 4 bases respectively, with 18 bases between them. Germline V gene sequence: CDR1 SEHNR, CDR2 FQNEAQ (reference sequence). The CDR3 is 15 residues long. The CDR3 DNA follows: TGTGCCAGCAGAAGAAAAACAGGGAATGGCACTGAAGCTTTCTTT. Translation: CASRRKTGNGTEAFF. The full variable domain, completed using reference TRBV7-9 and TRBJ1-1, is DTGVSQNPRHKITKRGQNVTFRCDPISEHNRLYWYRQTLGQGPEFLTYFQNEAQLEKSRLLSDRFSAERPKGSFSTLEIQRTEQGDSAMYLCASRRKTGNGTEAFFGQGTRLTVV.

This clone has a count of ten or more. V usage is TRBV19 and J usage is TRBJ2-7; tentative D call: TRBD1 (5 bases). The CDR3 runs 15 residues. From germline, CDR1 is LNHDA and CDR2 SQIVND (reference sequence). Trimming stripped 5 bases from V and 1 base from J, with 15 bases between. The CDR3 region is CASSPRQGRSYEQYF. CDR3 coding DNA: TGTGCCAGTAGTCCCCGGCAGGGTAGGTCCTACGAGCAGTACTTC.

V usage is TRBV12-5 and J usage is TRBJ2-3; D gene unclear. V was clipped by 3 bases and J by 10 bases, with 20 bases between them. CDR1 LGHNT and CDR2 FRNRAP come from the germline V gene. This CDR3 contains 15 residues. In nucleotides, the CDR3 is TGTGCTAGTGGTTTATCAAGGAAGGCTAGAGTTGCGCAGTATTTT. This codes for CASGLSRKARVAQYF. Looking up the rest from reference TRBV12-5 and TRBJ2-3 gives the full variable domain: DARVTQTPRHKVTEMGQEVTMRCQPILGHNTVFWYRQTMMQGLELLAYFRNRAPLDDSGMPKDRFSAEMPDATLATLKIQPSEPRDSAVYFCASGLSRKARVAQYFGPGTRLTVL.

V usage is TRBV30 and J usage is TRBJ2-3; possible D gene TRBD2, 6 bases. The CDR3 extends over 12 amino acids. CDR1 is GTSNPN and CDR2 is SVGIG in the germline V gene (reference sequence). The V end lost 2 bases, the J end lost 7 bases, and 10 bases lay between the germline ends. In DNA, the CDR3 is TGTGCCTGGAGTCTGGACTATCATACGCAGTATTTT. It codes for CAWSLDYHTQYF.

This clone appeared once. In nucleotides, the CDR3 is TGTGCCAGCAGCCCTGTCCCGGGACAATACGAGCAGTACTTC. Its protein is CASSPVPGQYEQYF. The chain combines TRBV7-2 with TRBJ2-7, with a weak D call TRBD1 (6 bases). The length of the CDR3 is 14 residues. Germline values: CDR1 SGHTA, CDR2 FQGNSA. Trimming took off 5 bases at V and 4 bases at J, with 15 bases between the two ends.

This clone appeared once. J is TRBJ2-5 and V is TRBV11-2, with 7 nucleotides matching TRBD1. The V gene end was trimmed by 4 bases and the J gene end by 2 bases; junction bases not matched to a gene: 7. Germline V CDR1 and CDR2: SGHAT, FQNNGV. There are 15 residues in the CDR3. The CDR3 DNA reads TGTGCCAGCAGCTCCTCCGGACAGGAACAAGAGACCCAGTACTTC. It is translated as CASSSSGQEQETQYF.

This rearrangement joins TRBV6-1 to TRBJ2-3; D is possibly TRBD2 (6 bases). Germline V gene sequence: CDR1 MNHNS, CDR2 SASEGT. Trimming shortened V by 8 bases and J by 4 bases, and 10 bases separated the two germline ends. The length of the CDR3 is 12 residues. The CDR3 sequence is CASLGGSDTQYF. In DNA, the CDR3 is TGTGCCAGCCTTGGGGGGTCAGATACGCAGTATTTT.

The V and J genes are TRBV9 and TRBJ2-3; no reliable D call. Per germline, CDR1 SGDLS and CDR2 YYNGEE. The CDR3 length is 15 residues. The ends were cut back, 0 bases at V and 4 bases at J, with 12 bases in the middle. CDR3 residues: CASSVGDSRADTQYF. The DNA of the CDR3 is TGTGCCAGCAGCGTAGGCGATAGTCGGGCAGATACGCAGTATTTT.

The rearrangement links TRBV2 to TRBJ2-3; 10 positions agree with TRBD2. Per the germline V gene, CDR1 is SNHLY and CDR2 is FYNNEI. The CDR3 covers 14 residues. The CDR3, as DNA: TGTGCTACGCGGGCTAGCGGGAGTCCGGACACGCAGTATTTT. Protein: CATRASGSPDTQYF.

V is TRBV7-8 and J is TRBJ2-5; D is perhaps TRBD1 (8 bases). The CDR3 spans 15 residues. V shed 4 bases and J shed 4 bases, with 16 bases lying between them. CDR1 is SGHVS, CDR2 FQNEAQ, per germline. As DNA, the CDR3 is TGTGCCAGCAGCTCCCTGGACAGGGAGGGAGAGACCCAGTACTTC. The encoded protein is CASSSLDREGETQYF.